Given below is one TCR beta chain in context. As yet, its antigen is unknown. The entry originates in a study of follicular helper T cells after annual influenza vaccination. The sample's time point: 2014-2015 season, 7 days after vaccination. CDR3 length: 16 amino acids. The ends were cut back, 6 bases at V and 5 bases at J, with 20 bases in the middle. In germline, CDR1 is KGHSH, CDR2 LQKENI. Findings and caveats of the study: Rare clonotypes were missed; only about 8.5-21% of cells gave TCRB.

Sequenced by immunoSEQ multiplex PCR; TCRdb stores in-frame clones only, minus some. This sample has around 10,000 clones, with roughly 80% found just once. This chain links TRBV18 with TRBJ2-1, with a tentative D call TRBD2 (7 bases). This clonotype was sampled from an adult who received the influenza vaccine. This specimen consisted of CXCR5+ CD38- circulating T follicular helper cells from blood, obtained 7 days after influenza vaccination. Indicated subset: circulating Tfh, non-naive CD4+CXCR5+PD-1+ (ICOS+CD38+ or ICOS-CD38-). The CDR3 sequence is CASSPNEAGADNEQFF. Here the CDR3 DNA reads TGTGCCAGCTCTCCAAACGAGGCGGGGGCCGACAATGAGCAGTTCTTC.